This T cell receptor (beta chain) was captured in a study of cytomegalovirus exposure and HLA in healthy donors. Study as a whole: Per a later analysis, the 666 first-cohort and fewer than 150 validation repertoires shared one platform.

The germline gives CDR1 SGHAT, CDR2 FQNNGV. Trimming shortened V by 2 bases and J by 4 bases, and 10 bases separated the two germline ends. The length of the CDR3 is 14 residues. Some clones are missing from TCRdb's copy, which holds only in-frame ones; the method was immunoSEQ multiplex PCR. The table shows about 78,000 clones, with 90% to 97% occurring only once. The genes are TRBV11-2 and TRBJ2-3; D not certain. The source of this sequence is a young man in good health and CMV-seropositive. The sample comprised PBMCs. DNA of the CDR3: TGTGCCAGCAGCTTAAGAAGCAGCGCAGATACGCAGTATTTT. Translating it yields CASSLRSSADTQYF.